Below, 27 T cell receptor beta chains from the same sample are listed, as sequenced in a study of identical twins. TCRdb reanalysed the 5' RACE reads using MiXCR and keeps one entry per CDR3 protein. In the table there are 1.5 million or so distinct CDR3 sequences, roughly 35% of which are singletons. What was sequenced was cord blood. All receptors come from a newborn girl in good health.

This sequence joins TRBV12-3 or TRBV12-4 and TRBJ1-5; 7 bases map to TRBD1. This CDR3 has 16 amino acids. V was pared by 1 base and J by 8 bases, with 11 bases of the junction left unmatched. The CDR3 loop is CASSLETGADTKPQHF. The DNA of the CDR3 is TGTGCCAGCAGTTTAGAAACAGGGGCGGACACTAAGCCCCAGCATTTT.

The chain has TRBV29-1 and TRBJ1-2; perhaps TRBD1 as D (6 bases). There are 12 residues in the CDR3. Trimming removed 6 bases from V and 8 bases from J, with 16 bases in between. The germline CDR1 and CDR2 sequences are SQVTM and ANQGSEA. The CDR3 reads CSVHREIGGYTF. CDR3 coding DNA: TGCAGCGTACACAGGGAGATAGGAGGCTACACCTTC.

The chain has TRBV7-2 and TRBJ2-5, with 7 nucleotides matching TRBD2. Trimming removed 5 bases from V and 11 bases from J; junction bases left unmatched: 17. CDR1 and CDR2 from the germline V gene are SGHTA and FQGNSA. This CDR3 has 15 amino acids. The CDR3 bases are TGTGCCAGCAGCGAAGGACCGGGACTATGGAATGAGCAGTACTTC. Protein: CASSEGPGLWNEQYF.

This chain joins TRBV13 and TRBJ2-6; unclear D gene. Germline CDR1 reads PRHDT; CDR2 reads FYEKMQ (reference sequence). There are 16 residues in the CDR3. The ends were cut back, 3 bases at V and 0 bases at J, with 9 bases in the middle. The chain's CDR3 is CASSLARFSGANVLTF. CDR3 nucleotides: TGTGCCAGCAGCTTGGCGCGATTCTCTGGGGCCAACGTCCTGACTTTC. Full variable domain (outside the CDR3, taken from reference TRBV13 and TRBJ2-6): AAGVIQSPRHLIKEKRETATLKCYPIPRHDTVYWYQQGPGQDPQFLISFYEKMQSDKGSIPDRFSAQQFSDYHSELNMSSLELGDSALYFCASSLARFSGANVLTFGAGSRLTVL.

This chain uses TRBV6-5 with TRBJ2-2; D unresolved. The CDR3 loop spans 15 amino acids. Germline V gives CDR1 MNHEY, CDR2 SVGAGI. Trimming stripped 2 bases from V and 2 bases from J, with 9 bases between. This CDR3 reads CASSYHSFNTGELFF. In nucleotides, the CDR3 is TGTGCCAGCAGTTACCACTCATTTAACACCGGGGAGCTGTTTTTT.

This clonotype has a handful of counts. The chain uses TRBV7-6 and TRBJ2-7; tentatively, D is TRBD2 (5 bases). V shed 5 bases and J shed 7 bases, with 21 bases lying between them. CDR3 length equals 15 residues. The V gene's germline CDR1 is SGHVS and CDR2 FNYEAQ. CDR3 sequence (DNA): TGTGCCAGCAGCCACCAACTAGGGTCCTACAATGAGCAGTACTTC. Translation gives CASSHQLGSYNEQYF. Complete variable domain (other parts from reference TRBV7-6 and TRBJ2-7): GAGVSQSPRYKVTKRGQDVALRCDPISGHVSLYWYRQALGQGPEFLTYFNYEAQQDKSGLPNDRFSAERPEGSISTLTIQRTEQRDSAMYRCASSHQLGSYNEQYFGPGTRLTVT.

This chain connects TRBV9 to TRBJ2-5; unclear D gene. Germline V lookup: CDR1 SGDLS, CDR2 YYNGEE. Deletions cut 1 base from V and 3 bases from J, with 7 bases between. This CDR3 has 13 amino acids. The CDR3 DNA reads TGTGCCAGCAGCGTACATACAGAAGAGACCCAGTACTTC. Residues: CASSVHTEETQYF.

This chain links TRBV6-5 with TRBJ2-7; D is perhaps TRBD1 (5 bases). The length of the CDR3 is 14 residues. Germline values: CDR1 MNHEY, CDR2 SVGAGI. Between the trimmed V and J ends, which lost 6 bases and 2 bases, there was a span of 14 bases. CDR3 sequence: CASRQAQVPYEQYF. CDR3 coding DNA: TGTGCCAGCAGGCAGGCACAGGTACCCTACGAGCAGTACTTC.

The chain uses TRBV28 and TRBJ1-5; D remains unclear. The CDR3 loop spans 16 amino acids. Germline V gene data show CDR1 as MDHEN and CDR2 as SYDVKM. V lost 2 bases to trimming and J lost 0 bases, with 11 bases between them. CDR3 protein: CASSLRSSYSNQPQHF. The CDR3 nucleotides are TGTGCCAGCAGTTTAAGGTCCTCGTATAGCAATCAGCCCCAGCATTTT. Full variable domain (missing parts from reference TRBV28 and TRBJ1-5): DVKVTQSSRYLVKRTGEKVFLECVQDMDHENMFWYRQDPGLGLRLIYFSYDVKMKEKGDIPEGYSVSREKKERFSLILESASTNQTSMYLCASSLRSSYSNQPQHFGDGTRLSIL.

J is TRBJ2-1 and V is TRBV7-8; TRBD1 matches 9 bases. The CDR3 is 16 residues long. The V and J ends lost 6 bases and 4 bases, in that order; junction bases with no gene match: 10. CDR1 and CDR2 from the germline V gene are SGHVS and FQNEAQ. The CDR3 bases are TGTGCCAGCAGATCTTCAGCGGACAGGGGTTACAATGAGCAGTTCTTC. Amino acids: CASRSSADRGYNEQFF.

The chain has TRBV6-2 or TRBV6-3 and TRBJ2-6; unclear D gene. The V gene's germline CDR1 is MNHEY and CDR2 SVGEGT. There are 16 residues in the CDR3. V was shortened by 0 bases and J by 3 bases, with 9 bases between the two germline ends. The CDR3 spells CASSYSGRFGANVLTF. The CDR3 nucleotides read TGTGCCAGCAGTTACTCGGGCAGGTTTGGGGCCAACGTCCTGACTTTC.

This clonotype was observed a few times. Compared with germline, one end of the junction differs, possibly owing to a read error. DNA for the CDR3: TGTGCCAGCAGCGTAGTCCTCCAAGGGACCCAGTACTTC. The encoded protein is CASSVVLQGTQYF. The chain employs TRBV9 and TRBJ2-5; D call uncertain. CDR1 and CDR2 (germline): SGDLS, YYNGEE. CDR3 length: 13 residues.

The chain joins TRBV28 to TRBJ1-4; D may be TRBD1 (5 bases). The V gene's germline CDR1 is MDHEN and CDR2 SYDVKM. This CDR3 comprises 15 residues. V gave up 5 bases and J gave up 0 bases, with 10 bases separating them. This CDR3 reads CASSPGLTTNEKLFF. As DNA, the CDR3 is TGTGCCAGCAGTCCGGGACTGACAACTAATGAAAAACTGTTTTTT.

This clonotype was counted a few times. CDR3 sequence (DNA): TGTGCCAGCCAACTAGCGGGACCCTACAATGAGCAGTTCTTC. As protein: CASQLAGPYNEQFF. V is TRBV6-1 and J is TRBJ2-1; 10 nucleotides match TRBD2. The germline CDR1 and CDR2 sequences are MNHNS and SASEGT. V trimming: 8 bases; J trimming: 2 bases; junction bases outside the gene matches: 3. The CDR3 has 14 residues.

V and J are TRBV28 and TRBJ2-2; a weak D match, TRBD1 (5 bases). CDR3 size: 16 residues. V lost 11 bases, J lost 7 bases, and 26 bases lay in between. The germline gives CDR1 MDHEN, CDR2 SYDVKM. The CDR3 here is CAAWGWAGLNGGELFF. CDR3 nucleotides: TGTGCCGCTTGGGGCTGGGCAGGGCTTAACGGCGGGGAGCTGTTTTTT. Drawing the rest from reference TRBV28 and TRBJ2-2, the complete variable domain is DVKVTQSSRYLVKRTGEKVFLECVQDMDHENMFWYRQDPGLGLRLIYFSYDVKMKEKGDIPEGYSVSREKKERFSLILESASTNQTSMYLCAAWGWAGLNGGELFFGEGSRLTVL.

This clonotype occurred a few times. The rearrangement links TRBV4-1 to TRBJ1-2; D gene ambiguous. Trimming pared 5 bases from V and 3 bases from J, leaving 16 bases between. The germline V gene has CDR1 MGHRA and CDR2 YSYEKL. This CDR3 contains 15 residues. The CDR3 DNA reads TGCGCCAGCAGCGAAAGACCGGCAAATGACTATGGCTACACCTTC. Translated: CASSERPANDYGYTF.

This clonotype was observed a few times. This chain connects TRBV20-1 to TRBJ1-5; TRBD1 might be the D (5 bases). Trimming removed 0 bases from V and 5 bases from J, with 8 bases in between. Germline CDR1 is DFQATT and CDR2 is SNEGSKA (reference sequence). CDR3 size: 13 residues. CDR3 loop: CSARDRVDQPQHF. The CDR3 nucleotides read TGCAGTGCTAGAGACAGGGTCGATCAGCCCCAGCATTTT.

This clonotype was recorded at least ten times. This chain joins TRBV6-5 and TRBJ2-5, with D possibly being TRBD2 (5 bases). The CDR3 sequence is 14 residues long. Trimming pared 4 bases from V and 5 bases from J, leaving 14 bases between. Germline values: CDR1 MNHEY, CDR2 SVGAGI. CDR3 protein: CASSSVTTGETQYF. CDR3 in DNA: TGTGCCAGCAGTTCCGTGACTACCGGGGAGACCCAGTACTTC.

This clonotype turned up a few times. The J gene is TRBJ1-4, the V gene TRBV28; no firm D call. Trimming left V 3 bases short and J 6 bases short, with 8 bases between. From germline, CDR1 is MDHEN and CDR2 SYDVKM. CDR3 length: 13 amino acids. CDR3 sequence: CASSLADYEKLFF. The CDR3 DNA is TGTGCCAGCAGTTTGGCGGATTATGAAAAACTGTTTTTT.

This clonotype was found many times. This chain joins TRBV12-3 or TRBV12-4 and TRBJ2-1; 9 bases are a match to TRBD2. V gave up 8 bases and J gave up 4 bases; unmatched junction bases: 6. The CDR3 loop spans 14 amino acids. CDR3 DNA sequence: TGTGCCAGCTCGCGGGAGGGAGGATACAATGAGCAGTTCTTC. Its translation: CASSREGGYNEQFF.

V gene TRBV20-1 combines with J gene TRBJ1-2; 8 bases agree with TRBD1. The germline CDR1 and CDR2 sequences are DFQATT and SNEGSKA (reference sequence). J lost 6 bases, V lost 0 bases, and 3 bases had no gene match. This CDR3 contains 13 residues. CDR3 nucleotide sequence: TGCAGTGCTAGAGATGTACAGGGGGATGGCTACACCTTC. This sequence encodes CSARDVQGDGYTF.

This chain connects TRBV28 to TRBJ1-2; the D gene is possibly TRBD1 (5 bases). The CDR3 contains 15 residues. Germline CDR1 is MDHEN and CDR2 is SYDVKM. Trimming left V 6 bases short and J 8 bases short, with 22 bases between. In DNA, the CDR3 is TGTGCCAGCAGAGAGGGACGGGAAGTGGTGTACGGCTACACCTTC. Protein sequence: CASREGREVVYGYTF.

To note about this clonotype: At one end the junction does not follow the germline gene, possibly because of a read error. The chain recombines TRBV6-6 with TRBJ2-4; D is perhaps TRBD1 (7 bases). Germline V gene sequence: CDR1 MNHNY, CDR2 SVGAGI (reference sequence). This CDR3 has 15 amino acids. CDR3 residues: CACSYAGGTKNIQYF. CDR3 nucleotide sequence: TGTGCCTGCAGTTATGCAGGGGGGACCAAAAACATTCAGTACTTC.

In this sample, this clonotype turned up many times. This rearrangement joins TRBV11-1 to TRBJ2-7; 11 nucleotides line up with TRBD2. The junction had 2 bases not matched to a gene; V was cut back by 2 bases and J by 2 bases. The germline V gene encodes CDR1 SGHAT and CDR2 FQDESV (reference sequence). The length of the CDR3 is 15 residues. The CDR3 DNA reads as TGTGCCAGCAGCTTATTAGCGGGAGGGGCCTACGAGCAGTACTTC. Its protein is CASSLLAGGAYEQYF.

There are many counts of this clonotype. This rearrangement joins TRBV10-3 to TRBJ2-7; D unclear. CDR3 length: 15 amino acids. Germline V gene sequence: CDR1 ENHRY, CDR2 SYGVKD. The V and J ends lost 4 bases and 6 bases respectively, with 19 bases between them. The CDR3 is CAISVSGRVSSEQYF. Here the CDR3 DNA reads TGTGCCATCAGTGTGAGTGGAAGAGTAAGTAGCGAGCAGTACTTC.

This clonotype was picked up many times. The chain uses TRBV12-3 or TRBV12-4 and TRBJ2-7; D is undetermined. The CDR3 extends over 14 amino acids. V was shortened by 3 bases and J by 2 bases, with 11 bases between the two germline ends. For the CDR3, the DNA is TGTGCCAGCAGTTTTGGGGTAGCTACCTACGAGCAGTACTTC. Amino acid sequence: CASSFGVATYEQYF.

V usage is TRBV7-2 and J usage is TRBJ2-3; D is possibly TRBD1 (5 bases). The CDR3 consists of 15 residues. The V gene lost 5 bases and the J gene lost 2 bases, with 14 bases spanning the gap. The germline CDR1 and CDR2 sequences are SGHTA and FQGNSA. The CDR3 sequence: CASSLDKVYTDTQYF. In DNA form, the CDR3 reads TGTGCCAGCAGCCTGGACAAGGTGTACACAGATACGCAGTATTTT.